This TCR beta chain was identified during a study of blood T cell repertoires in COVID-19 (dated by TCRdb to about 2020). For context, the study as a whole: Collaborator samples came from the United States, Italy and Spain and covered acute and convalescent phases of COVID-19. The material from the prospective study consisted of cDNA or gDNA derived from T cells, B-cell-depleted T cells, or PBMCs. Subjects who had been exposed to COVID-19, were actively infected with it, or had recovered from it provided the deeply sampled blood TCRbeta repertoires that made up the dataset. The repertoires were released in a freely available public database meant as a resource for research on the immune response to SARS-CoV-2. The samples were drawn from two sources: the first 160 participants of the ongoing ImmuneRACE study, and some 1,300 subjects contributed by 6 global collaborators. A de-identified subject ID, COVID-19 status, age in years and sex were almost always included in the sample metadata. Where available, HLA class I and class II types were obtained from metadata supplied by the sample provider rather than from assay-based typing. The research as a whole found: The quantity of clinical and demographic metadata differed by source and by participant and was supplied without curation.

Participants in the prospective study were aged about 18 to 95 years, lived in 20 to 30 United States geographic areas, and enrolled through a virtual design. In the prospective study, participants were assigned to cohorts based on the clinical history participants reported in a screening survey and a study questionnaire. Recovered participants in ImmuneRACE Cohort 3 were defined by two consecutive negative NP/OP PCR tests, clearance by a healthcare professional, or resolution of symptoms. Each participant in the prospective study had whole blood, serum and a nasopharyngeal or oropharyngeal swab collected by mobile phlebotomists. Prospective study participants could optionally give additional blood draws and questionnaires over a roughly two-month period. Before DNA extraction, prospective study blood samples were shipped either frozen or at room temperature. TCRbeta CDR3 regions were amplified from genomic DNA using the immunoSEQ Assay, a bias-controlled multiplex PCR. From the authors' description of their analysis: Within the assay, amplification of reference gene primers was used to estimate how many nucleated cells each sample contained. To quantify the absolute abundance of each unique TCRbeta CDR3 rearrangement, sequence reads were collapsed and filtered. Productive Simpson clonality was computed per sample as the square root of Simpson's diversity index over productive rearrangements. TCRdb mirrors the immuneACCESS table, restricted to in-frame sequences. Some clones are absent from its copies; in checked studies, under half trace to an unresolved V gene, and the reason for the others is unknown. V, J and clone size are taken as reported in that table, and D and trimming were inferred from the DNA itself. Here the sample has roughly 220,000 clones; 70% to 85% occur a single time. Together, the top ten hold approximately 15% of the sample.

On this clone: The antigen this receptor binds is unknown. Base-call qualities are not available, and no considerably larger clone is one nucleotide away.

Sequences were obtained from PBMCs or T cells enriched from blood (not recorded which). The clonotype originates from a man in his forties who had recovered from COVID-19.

For the CDR3, the sequence is CASSPRDYFRPHEQFF. The DNA sequence is given as TGTGCCAGCAGCCCCCGGGACTACTTCCGGCCCCATGAGCAGTTCTTC. The sequence links TRBV9 to TRBJ2-1, with 7 bases aligning to TRBD2. Reading from cysteine to phenylalanine, the CDR3 counts 16 amino acids. The CDR3 DNA has 48 bases and is translated from base 1. Looking up the germline V gene yields CDR1 SGDLS and CDR2 YYNGEE. The V end gives up 4 bases and the J end 8 bases, leaving 15 bases in the junction not matched to a gene.